The 7 T cell receptor beta chains in this list originate from one sample, sequenced in a study of T cells in Graves' hyperthyroidism and ophthalmopathy. There were TCR beta CDR3 regions amplified from RNA transcripts. First-round RT-PCR of the TCR CDR3 relied on the HTBI primer set. Using its own MiXCR run on the multiplex PCR reads, TCRdb lists one record per CDR3 protein. In the table there are 700,000 or so distinct CDR3 sequences, approximately 16% of which are singletons. The sequencing input was blood. The origin of the receptors is a man aged 18 to 30 with Graves' hyperthyroidism.

The chain recombines TRBV19 with TRBJ2-1; perhaps TRBD2 as D (5 bases). The CDR3 consists of 15 residues. Per the germline V gene, CDR1 is LNHDA and CDR2 is SQIVND (reference sequence). V shed 0 bases and J shed 10 bases, with 16 bases lying between them. For the CDR3, the DNA is TGTGCCAGTAGTATAGATCTGGGCCGGGAAAACGAGCAGTTCTTC. It encodes CASSIDLGRENEQFF.

This clonotype was observed many times. The genes are TRBV10-3 and TRBJ2-5, with 7 bases identical to TRBD2. Germline V gives CDR1 ENHRY, CDR2 SYGVKD. V was pared by 6 bases and J by 2 bases, with 9 bases of the junction left unmatched. This CDR3 comprises 15 residues. The DNA of the CDR3 is TGTGCCATCAGGCGCGGGGGAGGGCGTCAAGAGACCCAGTACTTC. Translating gives CAIRRGGGRQETQYF.

This clonotype showed up many times. The chain couples TRBV18 to TRBJ1-1; TRBD1 is a possible D gene (5 bases). V was pared by 3 bases and J by 0 bases, with 14 bases between. This CDR3 comprises 16 residues. Per the germline V gene, CDR1 is KGHSH and CDR2 is LQKENI. The CDR3: CASSPPRGGVNTEAFF. DNA of the CDR3: TGTGCCAGCTCACCTCCCCGGGGGGGGGTGAACACTGAAGCTTTCTTT.

This clonotype appeared many times. The chain has TRBV15 and TRBJ2-7; D not resolved. CDR3 size: 17 residues. V was trimmed by 5 bases and J by 0 bases, leaving 20 bases between them. The V gene's germline CDR1 is LNHNV and CDR2 YYDKDF (reference sequence). CDR3 loop: CATSGISASGTSYEQYF. The CDR3 nucleotides read TGTGCCACCAGCGGGATCTCCGCTTCTGGAACCTCCTACGAGCAGTACTTC.

The chain carries TRBV7-6 and TRBJ1-6; no firm D call. Trimming removed 1 base at V and 4 bases at J, with 5 bases between. The CDR3 runs to 14 residues. CDR1 is SGHVS and CDR2 is FNYEAQ in the germline V gene. The CDR3 DNA reads as TGTGCCAGCAGCTTAGGACCTTATAATTCACCCCTCCACTTT. This sequence encodes CASSLGPYNSPLHF.

This clonotype has just a few counts. The rearrangement joins TRBV29-1 to TRBJ2-1, with a tentative D call TRBD2 (6 bases). The CDR3 covers 12 residues. Germline lookup yields CDR1 SQVTM and CDR2 ANQGSEA. Deletions cut 4 bases from V and 12 bases from J, with 16 bases between. The CDR3 loop is CSVGGEIGGQFF. The CDR3 bases are TGCAGCGTTGGGGGGGAAATTGGTGGGCAGTTCTTC.

The V call is TRBV29-1, the J call TRBJ2-1, with D perhaps assigned TRBD1 or TRBD2 (5 bases each). Trimming left V 1 base short and J 6 bases short, with 10 bases between. Germline assignment: CDR1 SQVTM and CDR2 ANQGSEA. The CDR3 runs 13 residues. The DNA for the CDR3 is TGCAGCGTTGAAGGGGGGTCGATCAATGAGCAGTTCTTC. Amino acid sequence: CSVEGGSINEQFF.